The rows below give T cell receptor beta chains drawn from one sample of a study of blood T cell repertoires in COVID-19. The assay was immunoSEQ multiplex PCR, and TCRdb's table has in-frame clones only and misses some. Of some 150,000 clones listed, over 75% are singletons. The sample was PBMCs or T cells enriched from blood (not recorded which). All receptors derive from a woman aged 18-29 years who had recovered from COVID-19. Each CDR3 is given with its conserved first and last residue. Fields, in order: D gene, V gene, clone size, J gene, CDR3 protein, CDR3 DNA. A D gene is named only where the DNA matches it firmly. Only part of the rows carry a size: once, few, many, or a class if the clone is expanded.

>TRBD1|TRBV2|NA|TRBJ2-5
CASRKRGTEETQYF
TGTGCCAGCAGGAAACGTGGGACAGAAGAGACCCAGTACTTC
>NA|TRBV28|NA|TRBJ1-2
CAIRRVNYGYTF
TGTGCCATCCGCAGGGTTAACTATGGCTACACCTTC
>TRBD2|TRBV11-2|NA|TRBJ2-1
CASSSPIRLAGGSPNEQFF
TGTGCCAGCAGCTCGCCCATAAGACTAGCGGGAGGGTCCCCCAATGAGCAGTTCTTC
>NA|TRBV27|NA|TRBJ1-2
CASSLSQISGGYTF
TGTGCCAGCAGTTTATCGCAGATCTCAGGGGGCTACACCTTC
>TRBD1|TRBV27|NA|TRBJ2-1
CASSLVTGSNEQFF
TGTGCCAGCAGTTTGGTGACAGGGTCCAATGAGCAGTTCTTC
>NA|TRBV15|NA|TRBJ2-1
CATSRRGGSYNEQFF
TGTGCCACCAGCAGGAGGGGGGGCTCCTACAATGAGCAGTTCTTC
>TRBD1|TRBV7-9|NA|TRBJ2-3
CASSLGAPTGIFITDTQYF
TGTGCCAGCAGCTTAGGCGCACCGACAGGGATTTTTATCACAGATACGCAGTATTTT
>TRBD1|TRBV12-3/TRBV12-4|NA|TRBJ2-5
CASTGRGGETQYF
TGTGCCAGCACCGGACGAGGGGGCGAGACCCAGTACTTC
>TRBD1|TRBV28|NA|TRBJ2-7
CASRTGQVYEQYF
TGTGCCAGCAGAACAGGACAGGTCTACGAGCAGTACTTC
>NA|TRBV18|few|TRBJ2-2
CASSPVYGHPLSGGELFF
TGTGCCAGCTCACCGGTGTACGGACACCCGCTTTCGGGCGGGGAGCTGTTTTTT
>NA|TRBV2|NA|TRBJ1-2
CASSDPTDSDGYTF
TGTGCCAGCAGTGACCCCACGGACTCGGATGGCTACACCTTC
>NA|TRBV4-1|NA|TRBJ2-6
CASSQGGSPGANVLTF
TGCGCCAGCAGCCAAGGAGGGTCCCCTGGGGCCAACGTCCTGACTTTC
>NA|TRBV19|NA|TRBJ2-2
CASSLVGGSTGELFF
TGTGCCAGCTCCCTCGTAGGGGGTTCCACCGGGGAGCTGTTTTTT
>TRBD2|TRBV18|NA|TRBJ2-1
CASSPGILAGVSEQFF
TGTGCCAGCTCACCAGGGATCCTAGCGGGAGTCAGTGAGCAGTTCTTC
>NA|TRBV4-2|NA|TRBJ1-5
CASSQVAGYQPQHF
TGTGCCAGCAGCCAAGTGGCGGGATATCAGCCCCAGCATTTT
>NA|TRBV19|NA|TRBJ2-3
CATATGNTQYF
TGTGCCACCGCGACGGGAAATACGCAGTATTTT
>NA|TRBV7-9|once|TRBJ2-7
CASSGRQDFSYEQYF
TGTGCCAGCAGCGGGAGACAGGACTTCTCCTACGAGCAGTACTTC
>TRBD2|TRBV3-1/TRBV3-2|NA|TRBJ2-1
CASRNLAGGPKDEQFF
TGTGCCAGCAGGAACCTAGCGGGAGGGCCCAAGGATGAGCAGTTCTTC
>NA|TRBV14|NA|TRBJ2-7
CASSQDLVGEQYF
TGTGCCAGCAGCCAAGATCTAGTGGGCGAGCAGTACTTC
>NA|TRBV12-1|NA|TRBJ1-5
CASSPRQGGIQPQHF
TGTGCCAGCAGCCCCCGACAGGGAGGCATTCAGCCCCAGCATTTT
>TRBD2|TRBV7-8|NA|TRBJ2-3
CASSFSGRSTDTQYF
TGTGCCAGCAGCTTTAGCGGGAGAAGCACAGATACGCAGTATTTT
>TRBD1|TRBV5-1|NA|TRBJ2-7
CASSREGQGVGEQYF
TGCGCCAGCAGCCGCGAGGGACAGGGTGTGGGGGAGCAGTACTTC
>TRBD1|TRBV6-5|once|TRBJ2-5
CASSYSAGGGQETQYF
TGTGCCAGCAGTTACTCGGCAGGGGGCGGACAAGAGACCCAGTACTTC
>TRBD2|TRBV7-9|NA|TRBJ2-1
CASSLRLAGDNEQFF
TGTGCCAGCAGCTTAAGGCTAGCGGGAGATAATGAGCAGTTCTTC
>NA|TRBV2|NA|TRBJ2-7
CASSESRDFSYF
TGTGCCAGCAGTGAGTCGAGGGACTTCTCATACTTC
>TRBD2|TRBV3-1/TRBV3-2|NA|TRBJ2-2
CASGTSGGVGELFF
TGTGCCAGCGGGACTAGCGGAGGGGTCGGGGAGCTGTTTTTT
>TRBD2|TRBV2|NA|TRBJ2-1
CASRTSGSSYNEQFF
TGTGCCAGCAGAACCAGCGGGAGCTCCTACAATGAGCAGTTCTTC
>NA|TRBV29-1|NA|TRBJ1-1
CSAQNGNTEAFF
TGCAGCGCCCAAAACGGGAACACTGAAGCTTTCTTT
>NA|TRBV7-2|NA|TRBJ2-7
CASSFSTLPYEQYF
TGTGCCAGCAGCTTCTCGACTCTTCCCTACGAGCAGTACTTC
>TRBD1|TRBV6-4|NA|TRBJ1-2
CASSYPGTGHGYTF
TGTGCCAGCAGTTATCCCGGGACAGGGCATGGCTACACCTTC
>TRBD2|TRBV7-8|NA|TRBJ2-5
CASSLGELADTLETQYF
TGTGCCAGCAGCTTAGGGGAACTAGCGGATACCTTGGAGACCCAGTACTTC
>NA|TRBV30|NA|TRBJ1-1
CAWSVGGGEAFF
TGTGCCTGGAGTGTGGGCGGCGGGGAAGCTTTCTTT
>NA|TRBV21-1|NA|TRBJ2-3
CASSKWGLERLPTDTQYF
TGTGCCAGCAGCAAATGGGGCCTGGAGAGATTGCCCACAGATACGCAGTATTTT
>NA|TRBV27|NA|TRBJ2-1
CASSLISFASTDEQFF
TGTGCCAGCAGTTTAATTTCCTTCGCTTCTACGGATGAGCAGTTCTTC
>NA|TRBV2|NA|TRBJ1-5
CASSGGGVRQPQHF
TGTGCCAGCAGTGGCGGGGGGGTGAGGCAGCCCCAGCATTTT
>NA|TRBV4-2|NA|TRBJ2-3
CASSQDLTRGEDTQYF
TGTGCCAGCAGCCAAGACTTGACCCGCGGGGAAGATACGCAGTATTTT
>NA|TRBV30|NA|TRBJ2-7
CAWSIQDPYEQYF
TGTGCCTGGAGTATCCAGGATCCCTACGAGCAGTACTTC
>TRBD2|TRBV2|NA|TRBJ2-7
CASSGGTSWTIEQYF
TGTGCCAGCAGCGGGGGGACTAGCTGGACTATAGAGCAGTACTTC
>TRBD2|TRBV14|NA|TRBJ2-5
CASSQWGRATETQYF
TGTGCCAGCAGCCAATGGGGGAGGGCGACGGAGACCCAGTACTTC
>NA|TRBV7-9|NA|TRBJ2-2
CASSDPTSISNTGELFF
TGTGCCAGCAGCGATCCCACTAGCATTTCGAACACCGGGGAGCTGTTTTTT
>NA|TRBV4-2|once|TRBJ2-1
CASSQGERYNEQFF
TGTGCCAGCAGCCAAGGCGAGCGGTACAATGAGCAGTTCTTC
>NA|TRBV6-1|many|TRBJ2-7
CASSEVPTGYEQYF
TGTGCCAGCAGTGAAGTACCTACAGGATACGAGCAGTACTTC